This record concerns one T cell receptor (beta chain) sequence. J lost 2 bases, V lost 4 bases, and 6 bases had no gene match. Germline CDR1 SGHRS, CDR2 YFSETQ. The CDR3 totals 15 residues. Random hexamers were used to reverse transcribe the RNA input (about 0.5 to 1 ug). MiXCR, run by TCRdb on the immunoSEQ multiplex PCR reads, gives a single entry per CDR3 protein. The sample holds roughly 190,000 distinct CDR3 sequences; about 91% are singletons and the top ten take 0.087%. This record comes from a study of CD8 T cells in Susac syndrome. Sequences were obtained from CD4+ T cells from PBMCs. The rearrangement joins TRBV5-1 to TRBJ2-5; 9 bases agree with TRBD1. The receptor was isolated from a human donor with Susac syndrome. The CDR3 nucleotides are TGCGCCAGCAGCCCGGGGACAGGGAATCAAGAGACCCAGTACTTC. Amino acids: CASSPGTGNQETQYF.